This entry features one T cell receptor beta chain sequence. Its antigen is undetermined. The assay was immunoSEQ multiplex PCR, and TCRdb's table has in-frame clones only and misses some. The table has about 33,000 clones, around 80% seen once; the top ten hold more than 30%. The data are from a study of T cells in tumors after PD-1 blockade. General study findings and limits: Blood contained about 38% of the tumor's TCR clonotypes.

V lost 2 bases and J 2 bases, leaving 9 bases between the germline ends. Germline V lookup: CDR1 SNHLY, CDR2 FYNNEI. This CDR3 has 14 amino acids. This chain links TRBV2 with TRBJ2-5, with D perhaps TRBD2 (5 bases). This clonotype originated in a human donor with basal cell carcinoma. Source: PBMCs, taken before anti-PD-1 treatment. The CDR3, as DNA: TGTGCCAGCAGTGAAAGCAGGACTCAAGAGACCCAGTACTTC. Its protein is CASSESRTQETQYF.